A selection of T cell receptor beta chains follows, all from one sample in a study of T cell repertoires in cytomegalovirus infection. No antigen has been assigned to these receptors. TCRdb reprocessed the reads via MiXCR and lists one record per CDR3 protein. The repertoire includes some 920,000 distinct CDR3 sequences, 31% of them detected once, and around 15% sits in the top ten. This specimen was cultured CD8+ T cells from PBMCs, taken from culture after CMV antigen stimulation. These receptor sequences come from a human donor in good health (CMV status not recorded). Some clones in this sample may be carry-over from other donors' samples. CDR3s include the opening cysteine and the closing phenylalanine or tryptophan. D genes are given only for firm matches. Size tells how often a clone was seen (once, few, many) or the class of an expanded clone, and some rows leave it out.

V gene	D gene	J gene	clone size	CDR3 DNA	CDR3 protein
TRBV6-2/TRBV6-3	-	TRBJ1-1	many	TGTGCCAGCAGATCAGACTTGAACACTGAAGCTTTCTTT	CASRSDLNTEAFF
TRBV27	-	TRBJ1-1	few	TGTGCCAGCACCCCGTTTTTTGCACTGTATGCTTTCTTT	CASTPFFALYAFF
TRBV12-3/TRBV12-4	TRBD1	TRBJ2-7	few	TGTGCCAGCAGCCTGACAGGGGCCGAGCAGTACTTC	CASSLTGAEQYF
TRBV5-4	TRBD1	TRBJ1-1	few	TGTGCCAGCAGCTTGGGGGACAGGGGGCGTTGGACTGAAGCTTTCTTT	CASSLGDRGRWTEAFF
TRBV27	-	TRBJ2-1	-	TGTACCAGCAGTTTAATGAACGGGAAGGGTGAGCAGTTCTTC	CTSSLMNGKGEQFF
TRBV6-6	-	TRBJ1-5	-	TGTGCCAGCTGGACGGGGAGCAATCAGCCCCAGCATTTT	CASWTGSNQPQHF
TRBV6-8	-	TRBJ2-1	once	TGTGCCGGCAGCTCCACCCCGGGCCTATCCCGCAATGAGCAGTTCTTC	CAGSSTPGLSRNEQFF
TRBV20-1	-	TRBJ2-7	-	TGCAGTGCTAGAGATGGTAGCTTGCACTACGAGCAGTACTTC	CSARDGSLHYEQYF
TRBV4-3	-	TRBJ2-1	few	TGCGCCAGCAGCCAAGATCAATCCTACAATGAGCAGTTCTTC	CASSQDQSYNEQFF
TRBV12-3/TRBV12-4	-	TRBJ1-2	-	TGTGCCAGCAGCTACGGACGCCGGGGTGGCTACACCTTC	CASSYGRRGGYTF
TRBV27	-	TRBJ2-1	-	TGTGCCAGCAGTTTAAAGCCAGGGACATACAATGAGCAGTTCTTC	CASSLKPGTYNEQFF
TRBV2	TRBD2	TRBJ2-3	-	TGTGCCAGCAGTACCCTAGCGGGGGAAGAGACAGATACGCAGTATTTT	CASSTLAGEETDTQYF
TRBV5-1	-	TRBJ2-2	-	TGCGCCAGCAGCTCTTGGCCGGAGTCTCTCACCGGGGAGCTGTTTTTT	CASSSWPESLTGELFF
TRBV4-2	-	TRBJ1-5	few	TGTGACGGCAGGGGTTATAGCAATCAGCCCCAGCATTTT	CDGRGYSNQPQHF
TRBV5-4	-	TRBJ2-1	-	TGTGCCAGCAGCATCGACGGGAGAAGGTTCTTC	CASSIDGRRFF
TRBV7-9	-	TRBJ1-2	once	TGTGCCAGCAGCTCCCCGTTCCGCTTCCCAGTTGGGGCCTACACCTTC	CASSSPFRFPVGAYTF
TRBV2	-	TRBJ2-2	-	TGTGCCAGCAGTGGAAACCGGAAACAGGGTATTACCGGGGAGCTGTTTTTT	CASSGNRKQGITGELFF
TRBV27	TRBD2	TRBJ2-5	-	TGTGCCAGCAGTTTATCGTATGGGTTCCTTGGGACTAGCGAGGACTGGACCCAGTACTTC	CASSLSYGFLGTSEDWTQYF
TRBV7-6	-	TRBJ2-3	few	TGTGCCGGGGAAGGCGGGGCGAGCGAGACAGATACGCAGTATTTT	CAGEGGASETDTQYF
TRBV27	TRBD1	TRBJ1-2	-	TGTGCCAGCAGTACCGACGACAGGGGGCCTGGCTATGGCTACACCTTC	CASSTDDRGPGYGYTF
TRBV2	TRBD1	TRBJ1-1	few	TGTGCCAGCAGGGAGACAGGGGGCGGCACTGAAGCTTTCTTT	CASRETGGGTEAFF
TRBV6-2/TRBV6-3	-	TRBJ1-1	-	TGTGCCAGCAGTTACGACCCGGGACCCCTTGAAGCTTTCTTT	CASSYDPGPLEAFF
TRBV7-3	TRBD1	TRBJ2-1	few	TGTGCCAGCAGCCTCACCCGGGACAGGGGCGATGAGCAGTTCTTC	CASSLTRDRGDEQFF
TRBV5-1	-	TRBJ2-1	-	TGCGCCAGCAGCCCCCCTACGGATGAGCAGTTCTTC	CASSPPTDEQFF
TRBV14	TRBD1	TRBJ1-2	-	TGTGCCAGCAGCCAAGATGACAGGGGACGAGGCTACACCTTC	CASSQDDRGRGYTF